This TCR beta chain was recovered during a study of OX40 agonist ivuxolimab in advanced cancers. Study summary: Age averaged around 60 years (range about 23 to 80), and roughly 82% were male. Study outcomes and limitations: Some of the nonresponding patients also showed low levels of normalized T-cell clonal expansion.

Germline assignment: CDR1 MGHRA and CDR2 YSYEKL. The CDR3 length is 15 residues. Between the trimmed V and J ends, which lost 2 bases and 7 bases, there was a span of 17 bases. This clone has just a few counts. Its antigen remains unknown. Method: immunoSEQ multiplex PCR; TCRdb's copy keeps in-frame clones and lacks some. This sample yields about 70,000 clones, of which around 88% are seen a single time; approximately 0.86% belongs to the top ten. Sample: CD4+ or CD8+ T cells sorted from blood, taken in a trial of the OX40 agonist ivuxolimab. The chain is built from TRBV4-1 and TRBJ1-2, with D possibly being TRBD1 (6 bases). The receptor was isolated from an adult with an advanced solid tumor such as melanoma, head and neck, liver or kidney cancer. CDR3 in amino acids: CASSQTPAQGGGYTF. CDR3 DNA sequence: TGCGCCAGCAGCCAAACGCCAGCACAGGGTGGTGGCTACACCTTC.